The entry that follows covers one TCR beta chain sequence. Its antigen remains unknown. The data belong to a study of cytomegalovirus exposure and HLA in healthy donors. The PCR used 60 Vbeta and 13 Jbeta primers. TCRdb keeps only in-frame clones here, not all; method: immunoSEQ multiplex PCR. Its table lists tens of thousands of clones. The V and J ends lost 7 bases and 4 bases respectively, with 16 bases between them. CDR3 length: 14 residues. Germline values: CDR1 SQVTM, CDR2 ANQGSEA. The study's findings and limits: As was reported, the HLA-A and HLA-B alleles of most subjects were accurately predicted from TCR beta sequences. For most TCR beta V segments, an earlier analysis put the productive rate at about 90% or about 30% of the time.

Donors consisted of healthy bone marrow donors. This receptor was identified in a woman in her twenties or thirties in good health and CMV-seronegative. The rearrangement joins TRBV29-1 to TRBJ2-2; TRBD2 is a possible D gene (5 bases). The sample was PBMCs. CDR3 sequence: CSARVGVATGELFF. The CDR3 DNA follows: TGCAGCGCGCGGGTCGGGGTCGCCACCGGGGAGCTGTTTTTT.